This passage covers 30 T cell receptor beta chains from one sample sequenced in a study of human T cells and chemical hapten exposure. The time point denotes: patch test 3, about 24 weeks after DPC sensitization. Treatment specified: therapeutic diphenylcyclopropenone sensitization with weekly scalp DPC. In TCRdb, the RACE reads were re-called with MiXCR into one record per CDR3 protein. In the table there are about 160,000 distinct CDR3 sequences, 28% of which are singletons. Sequencing used whole blood, obtained in connection with sensitization to the hapten diphenylcyclopropenone (DPC). The receptors were gathered from a young woman with alopecia areata. Some clones in this sample may be carry-over from other donors' samples.

This chain's CDR3 is CASGPFNSPLHF. In DNA form, the CDR3 reads TGTGCCAGCGGACCCTTTAATTCACCCCTCCACTTT. This rearrangement joins TRBV28 to TRBJ1-6; D gene unclear. The V gene's germline CDR1 is MDHEN and CDR2 SYDVKM. The CDR3 sequence is 12 residues long. Between the trimmed V and J ends, which lost 8 bases and 6 bases, there was a span of 8 bases.

The rearrangement uses TRBV29-1 and TRBJ2-5; TRBD1 matches 8 bases. V lost 7 bases to trimming and J lost 5 bases; unmatched junction nucleotides: 6. The CDR3 has 12 amino acids. Germline CDR1 SQVTM, CDR2 ANQGSEA. The CDR3 loop is CSARTGMETQYF. Written as DNA, the CDR3 is TGCAGCGCTAGGACAGGGATGGAGACCCAGTACTTC.

The V and J genes are TRBV20-1 and TRBJ2-7; D is unresolved. V gave up 6 bases and J gave up 2 bases, with 11 bases separating them. The germline V gene encodes CDR1 DFQATT and CDR2 SNEGSKA (reference sequence). The CDR3 consists of 12 residues. CDR3 nucleotide sequence: TGCAGTGCGACCGGACCAACCTACGAGCAGTACTTC. Translated: CSATGPTYEQYF.

The J gene is TRBJ2-5, the V gene TRBV6-5; 9 positions match TRBD2. J lost 4 bases, V lost 4 bases, and 10 bases had no gene match. The CDR3 is made up of 16 amino acids. Looked up from germline, CDR1 is MNHEY and CDR2 is SVGAGI. The CDR3 sequence is CASSFDGLAPGETQYF. The CDR3 DNA follows: TGTGCCAGCAGTTTTGACGGACTAGCGCCCGGAGAGACCCAGTACTTC.

The rearrangement links TRBV12-3 or TRBV12-4 to TRBJ2-7; D remains unclear. This CDR3 spans 13 amino acids. V gave up 3 bases and J gave up 2 bases, with 8 bases separating them. The CDR3 loop reads CASSFGLAYEQYF. The CDR3 DNA reads as TGTGCCAGCAGTTTCGGCCTAGCCTACGAGCAGTACTTC.

The chain employs TRBV4-3 and TRBJ2-5; no definite D call. V was shortened by 3 bases and J by 2 bases, with 7 bases between the two germline ends. CDR3 length: 13 residues. CDR1 is LGHNA and CDR2 is YSLEER in the germline V gene. CDR3 sequence reads: CASSHGRQETQYF. The CDR3 bases are TGCGCCAGCAGCCATGGCCGTCAAGAGACCCAGTACTTC.

This clonotype was seen a few times. The V and J genes are TRBV28 and TRBJ2-1; 14 bases match TRBD2. Per germline, CDR1 MDHEN and CDR2 SYDVKM. The CDR3 consists of 15 residues. V dropped 7 bases and J dropped 7; count of bases not matched to a gene: 6. The CDR3 sequence is CASITGTSGRNEQFF. The CDR3 region has the DNA TGTGCCAGCATCACTGGGACTAGCGGGAGAAATGAGCAGTTCTTC. Supplemented by reference TRBV28 and TRBJ2-1, the full variable domain reads DVKVTQSSRYLVKRTGEKVFLECVQDMDHENMFWYRQDPGLGLRLIYFSYDVKMKEKGDIPEGYSVSREKKERFSLILESASTNQTSMYLCASITGTSGRNEQFFGPGTRLTVL.

This chain links TRBV29-1 with TRBJ2-5; 7 bases are a match to TRBD1. Germline V CDR1 and CDR2: SQVTM, ANQGSEA. Losses at the gene ends were 7 bases for V and 4 bases for J; bases not matched to a gene: 18. The CDR3 totals 16 residues. As DNA, the CDR3 is TGCAGCGCACGCCCACCCGACAGGGTTCAGGGAGAGACCCAGTACTTC. It is translated as CSARPPDRVQGETQYF. Filled out from reference TRBV29-1 and TRBJ2-5, the complete variable domain reads SAVISQKPSRDICQRGTSLTIQCQVDSQVTMMFWYRQQPGQSLTLIATANQGSEATYESGFVIDKFPISRPNLTFSTLTVSNMSPEDSSIYLCSARPPDRVQGETQYFGPGTRLLVL.

The J gene is TRBJ1-2, the V gene TRBV20-1; TRBD1 might be the D (5 bases). V was shortened by 0 bases and J by 8 bases, with 13 bases between the two germline ends. The germline V gene has CDR1 DFQATT and CDR2 SNEGSKA (reference sequence). The CDR3 runs 13 residues. This CDR3 is CSARDPGSGGYTF. The CDR3 DNA follows: TGCAGTGCTAGAGATCCGGGTTCAGGGGGCTACACCTTC.

This chain connects TRBV7-9 to TRBJ2-3, with a tentative D call TRBD1 (5 bases). Germline-derived CDR1 and CDR2 are SEHNR and FQNEAQ (reference sequence). The V gene lost 8 bases and the J gene lost 4 bases, with 13 bases spanning the gap. The CDR3 sequence is 13 residues long. The CDR3 DNA reads TGTGCCAGCGGGGCCCAACCGCCAGATACGCAGTATTTT. Residues: CASGAQPPDTQYF.

The chain combines TRBV5-1 with TRBJ2-7; 7 nucleotides agree with TRBD2. This CDR3 comprises 14 residues. Germline lookup yields CDR1 SGHRS and CDR2 YFSETQ. V shed 4 bases, J shed 2 bases, and the junction held 6 bases outside the gene matches. CDR3 bases: TGCGCCAGCAGCATGGGACTAACCCCCTACGAGCAGTACTTC. The encoded protein is CASSMGLTPYEQYF.

This sequence joins TRBV4-1 and TRBJ2-7; 13 bases are shared with TRBD2. The CDR3 runs to 15 residues. CDR1 is MGHRA, CDR2 YSYEKL, per germline. After removal of 2 bases from V and 5 bases from J, the junction contained 3 bases not matched to a gene. The CDR3 region is CASSQTGLAGDEQYF. In DNA form, the CDR3 reads TGCGCCAGCAGCCAAACCGGACTAGCGGGAGACGAGCAGTACTTC.

This chain uses TRBV29-1 with TRBJ2-3; TRBD2 matches 8 bases. CDR1 is SQVTM, CDR2 ANQGSEA, per germline. Germline trimming cut 4 bases from V and 11 bases from J; bases unmatched to any gene: 14. CDR3 length equals 14 residues. In DNA, the CDR3 is TGCAGCGTTGGGGAAGCGGGAGCTCGGTATAAGCAGTATTTT. Protein: CSVGEAGARYKQYF.

This clonotype was seen only a few times. The chain uses TRBV6-5 and TRBJ1-3; D gene unclear. In germline, CDR1 is MNHEY, CDR2 SVGAGI. The CDR3 consists of 15 residues. Trimming shortened V by 6 bases and J by 3 bases, and 15 bases separated the two germline ends. The CDR3 sequence: CASSPSGPYGNTIYF. For the CDR3, the DNA is TGTGCCAGCAGCCCCAGCGGGCCGTATGGAAACACCATATATTTT.

A few counts support this clonotype. This chain joins TRBV10-3 and TRBJ1-2; D is unclear. With 6 bases removed from V and 4 bases from J, the gap between germline ends came to 30 bases. CDR3 size: 19 residues. Germline V gene lookup returns CDR1 ENHRY and CDR2 SYGVKD. This CDR3 reads CAIRKAIKDTAGDPYGYTF. CDR3 sequence (DNA): TGTGCCATCAGAAAGGCCATAAAGGATACAGCAGGCGACCCCTATGGCTACACCTTC.

The J gene is TRBJ2-3, the V gene TRBV20-1, with D possibly being TRBD2 (6 bases). Germline CDR1 is DFQATT and CDR2 is SNEGSKA (reference sequence). Trimming took 3 bases from V and 1 from J, leaving 11 bases between them. The CDR3 consists of 14 residues. DNA for the CDR3: TGCAGTGCTAGTTATGGACTACGCACAGATACGCAGTATTTT. Protein: CSASYGLRTDTQYF.

This clonotype was seen ten or more times. This rearrangement joins TRBV20-1 to TRBJ2-3; weak D call: TRBD2 (5 bases). CDR1 and CDR2 from the germline V gene are DFQATT and SNEGSKA (reference sequence). The CDR3 sequence is 13 residues long. Trimming shortened V by 3 bases and J by 0 bases, and 7 bases separated the two germline ends. CDR3 protein: CSARGGSTDTQYF. The CDR3 DNA reads TGCAGTGCTAGGGGCGGGAGCACAGATACGCAGTATTTT.

This clonotype was recorded only once. The genes are TRBV7-9 and TRBJ1-3; D uncertain. The V gene lost 1 base and the J gene lost 0 bases, with 10 bases spanning the gap. The CDR3 extends over 16 amino acids. The germline V gene encodes CDR1 SEHNR and CDR2 FQNEAQ (reference sequence). Here the CDR3 DNA reads TGTGCCAGCAGCTTAGGATCGGCAGTCTCTGGAAACACCATATATTTT. Translated: CASSLGSAVSGNTIYF. Full variable domain (outside the CDR3, taken from reference TRBV7-9 and TRBJ1-3): DTGVSQNPRHKITKRGQNVTFRCDPISEHNRLYWYRQTLGQGPEFLTYFQNEAQLEKSRLLSDRFSAERPKGSFSTLEIQRTEQGDSAMYLCASSLGSAVSGNTIYFGEGSWLTVV.

The CDR3, as DNA: TGTGCCAGCAGCTTAACGGGGTTGTCCCAGGGGGGCTCCTACAATGAGCAGTTCTTC. Translating gives CASSLTGLSQGGSYNEQFF. V is TRBV7-3 and J is TRBJ2-1; maybe TRBD1 (7 bases). Trimming shortened V by 0 bases and J by 0 bases, and 18 bases separated the two germline ends. The CDR3 extends over 19 amino acids. Germline CDR1 and CDR2: SGHTA and FQGTGA.

CDR3 DNA: TGTGCCAGCTCTCAGGGCGGGGCCCCTGAGCAGTTCTTC. Protein sequence: CASSQGGAPEQFF. J is TRBJ2-1 and V is TRBV11-1; D is possibly TRBD2 (6 bases). CDR1 and CDR2 (germline): SGHAT, FQDESV (reference sequence). The CDR3 is made up of 13 amino acids. The ends were cut back, 8 bases at V and 9 bases at J, with 17 bases in the middle.

The rearrangement links TRBV6-2 or TRBV6-3 to TRBJ2-3, with D maybe TRBD2 (5 bases). The length of the CDR3 is 12 residues. Germline V gives CDR1 MNHEY, CDR2 SVGEGT. Between the trimmed V and J ends, which lost 8 bases and 5 bases, there was a span of 11 bases. The CDR3 bases are TGTGCCAGCCGAGCGGATGGAGATACGCAGTATTTT. Its translation is CASRADGDTQYF.

The rearrangement links TRBV29-1 to TRBJ1-2; 7 nucleotides align to TRBD1. The CDR3 is 12 residues long. V shed 7 bases, J shed 4 bases, and the junction held 6 bases outside the gene matches. CDR1 and CDR2 (germline): SQVTM, ANQGSEA. The CDR3 spells CSAEQGSYGYTF. For the CDR3, the DNA is TGCAGCGCAGAACAGGGGAGCTATGGCTACACCTTC.

This clonotype was counted only a few times. The chain couples TRBV29-1 to TRBJ2-5; D gene ambiguous. CDR3 length equals 10 residues. The germline V gene has CDR1 SQVTM and CDR2 ANQGSEA. Trimming took off 4 bases at V and 5 bases at J, with 5 bases between the two ends. The CDR3 DNA reads TGCAGCGTTGGTCGGGAGACCCAGTACTTC. Amino acids: CSVGRETQYF.

This clonotype has only a few counts. V and J are TRBV5-1 and TRBJ2-5; D unresolved. Deletions cut 4 bases from V and 5 bases from J, with 12 bases between. This CDR3 region has 13 residues. CDR1 is SGHRS and CDR2 is YFSETQ in the germline V gene. For the CDR3, the DNA is TGCGCCAGCAGCCCGCTAGAGGTGGAGACCCAGTACTTC. As protein: CASSPLEVETQYF. Full variable domain (rest looked up from reference TRBV5-1 and TRBJ2-5): KAGVTQTPRYLIKTRGQQVTLSCSPISGHRSVSWYQQTPGQGLQFLFEYFSETQRNKGNFPGRFSGRQFSNSRSEMNVSTLELGDSALYLCASSPLEVETQYFGPGTRLLVL.

The gene calls are TRBV18 and TRBJ2-3; weak D call: TRBD1 (6 bases). Per germline, CDR1 KGHSH and CDR2 LQKENI. Trimming shortened V by 6 bases and J by 2 bases, and 15 bases separated the two germline ends. The CDR3 consists of 15 residues. CDR3 sequence (DNA): TGTGCCAGCTCCTGGACAGCGGCTATCACAGATACGCAGTATTTT. This codes for CASSWTAAITDTQYF.

The rearrangement links TRBV2 to TRBJ1-4; possibly TRBD1 for D (6 bases). Per the germline V gene, CDR1 is SNHLY and CDR2 is FYNNEI. The CDR3 consists of 14 residues. V was shortened by 3 bases and J by 8 bases, with 13 bases between the two germline ends. The CDR3 loop reads CASSDRDTREKLFF. The CDR3 coding sequence is TGTGCCAGCAGTGACAGGGACACTAGGGAAAAACTGTTTTTT.

This clonotype occurred once. V gene TRBV2 combines with J gene TRBJ1-5; 9 bases are a match to TRBD1. The germline CDR1 and CDR2 sequences are SNHLY and FYNNEI. The CDR3 runs to 18 residues. Trimming cost V 6 bases and J 2 bases; bases outside gene matches: 14. This CDR3 reads CASRGIDRGGLGNQPQHF. The CDR3 nucleotides read TGTGCCAGCAGGGGAATCGACAGGGGGGGTCTGGGCAATCAGCCCCAGCATTTT.

The chain links TRBV28 to TRBJ2-7, with 8 bases matching TRBD2. Germline CDR1 MDHEN, CDR2 SYDVKM. With 7 bases clipped from V and 0 bases from J, the junction kept 5 bases outside the gene matches. The CDR3 extends over 14 amino acids. In nucleotides, the CDR3 is TGTGCCAGCACCAAGCGGGAGTACTCCTACGAGCAGTACTTC. Amino acid sequence: CASTKREYSYEQYF.

This chain joins TRBV4-3 and TRBJ2-3; 12 bases match TRBD2. Germline V gene data show CDR1 as LGHNA and CDR2 as YSLEER. The ends lost 5 bases at V and 9 bases at J; junction bases unmatched: 6. The CDR3 spans 14 residues. The CDR3 reads CASSEGLAGETQYF. CDR3 sequence (DNA): TGCGCCAGCAGCGAGGGACTAGCGGGTGAAACGCAGTATTTT.

Ten or more counts support this clonotype. For the CDR3, the DNA is TGCAGCGTGGCAGGCTCGAACACTGAAGCTTTCTTT. Amino acid sequence: CSVAGSNTEAFF. V gene TRBV29-1 combines with J gene TRBJ1-1; the D is unclear. The V gene lost 6 bases and the J gene lost 1 base, with 9 bases spanning the gap. The CDR3 sequence is 12 residues long. The germline gives CDR1 SQVTM, CDR2 ANQGSEA.